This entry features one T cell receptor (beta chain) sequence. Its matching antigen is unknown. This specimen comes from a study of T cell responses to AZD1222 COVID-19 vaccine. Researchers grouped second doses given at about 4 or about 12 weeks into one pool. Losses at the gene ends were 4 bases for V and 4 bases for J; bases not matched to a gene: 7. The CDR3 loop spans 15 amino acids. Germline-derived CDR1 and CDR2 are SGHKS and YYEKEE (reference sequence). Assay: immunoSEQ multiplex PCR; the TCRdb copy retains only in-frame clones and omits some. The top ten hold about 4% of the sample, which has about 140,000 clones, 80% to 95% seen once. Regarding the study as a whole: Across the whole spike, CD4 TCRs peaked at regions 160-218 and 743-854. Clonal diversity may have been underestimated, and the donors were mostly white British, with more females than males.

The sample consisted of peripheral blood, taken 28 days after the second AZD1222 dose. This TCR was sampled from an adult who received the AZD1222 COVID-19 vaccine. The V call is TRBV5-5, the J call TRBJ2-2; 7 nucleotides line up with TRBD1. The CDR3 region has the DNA TGTGCCAGCAGCCTAGGGGGCTCCCTCACCGGGGAGCTGTTTTTT. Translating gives CASSLGGSLTGELFF. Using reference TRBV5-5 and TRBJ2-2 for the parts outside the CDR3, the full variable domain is DAGVTQSPTHLIKTRGQQVTLRCSPISGHKSVSWYQQVLGQGPQFIFQYYEKEERGRGNFPDRFSARQFPNYSSELNVNALLLGDSALYLCASSLGGSLTGELFFGEGSRLTVL.